This paragraph reports one T cell receptor (beta chain). Its specificity is unknown. This entry is derived from a study of cytomegalovirus exposure and HLA in healthy donors. Study information: In an early release, HLA-typed donors contributed 80 million to 95 million unique TCR sequences. Caucasian-associated ancestry cluster membership applied to about four fifths of 300 to 450 genotyped donors.

The PCR had 60 Vbeta and 13 Jbeta primers. The assay was immunoSEQ multiplex PCR, and TCRdb's table has in-frame clones only and misses some. The data hold 180,000 or so clones, with around 88% observed a single time. Notes on the study in general: The study dropped some indistinguishable V segments, TRBV6-2 and TRBV6-3 among them.

Germline CDR1 reads SEHNR; CDR2 reads FQNEAQ (reference sequence). With 1 base removed from V and 1 base from J, the gap between germline ends came to 7 bases. The CDR3 length is 14 residues. The sample consisted of PBMCs. This chain joins TRBV7-9 and TRBJ1-1, with D hard to call. This sequence was found in a woman in her twenties or thirties in good health and CMV-seronegative. For the CDR3, the DNA is TGTGCCAGCAGCTTAGTGCGGCCGAACACTGAAGCTTTCTTT. It is translated as CASSLVRPNTEAFF.